A selection of T cell receptor beta chains follows, all from one sample in a study of cytomegalovirus exposure and HLA in healthy donors. Profiling relied on immunoSEQ multiplex PCR, and the TCRdb table lists in-frame clones only, not all of them. The sample shows some 160,000 clones, approximately 82% of them seen only once. The sequencing input was PBMCs. These receptors were obtained from a male donor in good health and CMV-seronegative. Both conserved end residues are part of each CDR3. The D gene is left open where the match is weak. The listing skips clone size in some rows; elsewhere it reads once, few, many or a size class.

-	TRBV5-6	-	TRBJ2-7	TGTGCCAGCAGCCTGATGAGGGAGCAGTACTTC	CASSLMREQYF
-	TRBV7-2	-	TRBJ2-3	TGTGCCAGCAGCTTACGACTAGGAGGCACAGATACGCAGTATTTT	CASSLRLGGTDTQYF
-	TRBV7-2	once	TRBJ2-3	TGTGCCAGCAGCATAACAGGGGGGGGGAGCACAGATACGCAGTATTTT	CASSITGGGSTDTQYF
TRBD1	TRBV19	-	TRBJ2-1	TGTGCCAGTAGTATGTCAGGGGGCTTCGATGAGCAGTTCTTC	CASSMSGGFDEQFF
-	TRBV28	-	TRBJ1-5	TGTGCCAGCAGTCCTCAACAGGGAAGATCCAATCAGCCCCAGCATTTT	CASSPQQGRSNQPQHF
-	TRBV4-1	-	TRBJ1-1	TGCGCCAGCAGCCAAGTAAAGGGGCAAGGGTGGAACACTGAAGCTTTCTTT	CASSQVKGQGWNTEAFF
-	TRBV11-2	once	TRBJ1-6	TGTGCCAGCAGCTCGGGACTCCTCCAGAGCTCCTATAATTCACCCCTCCACTTT	CASSSGLLQSSYNSPLHF
-	TRBV7-2	-	TRBJ2-4	TGTGCCAGCAGCTTTGCCTCGTTAGACAAAAACATTCAGTACTTC	CASSFASLDKNIQYF
-	TRBV6-4	-	TRBJ2-7	TGTGCCAGCAGTTGCCGTCTACAAGGGGCCTACGAGCAGTACTTC	CASSCRLQGAYEQYF
TRBD1	TRBV5-1	-	TRBJ2-1	TGCGCCAGCAGCCGGGACAGCTCCTACAATGAGCAGTTCTTC	CASSRDSSYNEQFF
-	TRBV7-2	once	TRBJ2-5	TGTGCCAGCAGCCGAGGAGGCAGTTACCAAGAGACCCAGTACTTC	CASSRGGSYQETQYF
TRBD2	TRBV27	-	TRBJ2-7	TGTGCCAGCGGTAGCGGGAGGGCCTACGAGCAGTACTTC	CASGSGRAYEQYF
TRBD1	TRBV28	-	TRBJ1-1	TGTGCCAGCAGTGGGACAGGCATGAACACTGAAGCTTTCTTT	CASSGTGMNTEAFF
TRBD2	TRBV18	once	TRBJ2-7	TGTGCCAGCTCACCACCGTTGCGTCTAGCGGAGACCTACGAGCAGTACTTC	CASSPPLRLAETYEQYF
-	TRBV9	-	TRBJ1-2	TGTGCCAGCAGCGCGCAGGGTTATGGCTACACCTTC	CASSAQGYGYTF
TRBD2	TRBV28	-	TRBJ2-1	TGTGCCAGCAGTTCGACTAGCGGGAGAGAAAATGAGCAGTTCTTC	CASSSTSGRENEQFF
TRBD2	TRBV7-9	-	TRBJ2-3	TGTGCCAGCAGCTCGACATCCACAGCGGGGGTTGCAGATACGCAGTATTTT	CASSSTSTAGVADTQYF
-	TRBV7-9	-	TRBJ2-7	TGTGCCAGCAGCTTAGGTGGGCTCAACTCCTACGAGCAGTACTTC	CASSLGGLNSYEQYF
-	TRBV30	-	TRBJ2-1	TGTGCCTGGAGCTTCTGGAGCTCCTACAATGAGCAGTTCTTC	CAWSFWSSYNEQFF
TRBD2	TRBV13	-	TRBJ2-1	TGTGCCAGCAGTTCGACTAGCGGGAGCGATGAGCAGTTCTTC	CASSSTSGSDEQFF
-	TRBV7-2	-	TRBJ2-7	TGTGCCAGCAGCCGACTAGCCTACGAGCAGTACTTC	CASSRLAYEQYF
-	TRBV30	-	TRBJ1-5	TGTGCCTGGAGCGACCCCAGGGGAGATCAGCCCCAGCATTTT	CAWSDPRGDQPQHF
TRBD2	TRBV28	few	TRBJ2-1	TGTGCCAGCAGCATAGCGGGACCTTTTTACAATGAGCAGTTCTTC	CASSIAGPFYNEQFF
TRBD1	TRBV6-5	-	TRBJ2-1	TGTGCCAGCGGACAGGGGAGCTCCTACAATGAGCAGTTCTTC	CASGQGSSYNEQFF
-	TRBV13	few	TRBJ1-3	TGTGCCAGCAGCTTGCCCTTTCTATCTGGAAACACCATATATTTT	CASSLPFLSGNTIYF
TRBD2	TRBV27	-	TRBJ2-1	TGTGCCAGCAGTCCTAGCGGGGGGGTCGGAAATGAGCAGTTCTTC	CASSPSGGVGNEQFF
TRBD2	TRBV9	-	TRBJ2-5	TGTGCCAGCAGCCTAGCCACTAGCGGGATAGAGACCCAGTACTTC	CASSLATSGIETQYF
TRBD2	TRBV7-9	-	TRBJ2-1	TGTGCCAGCAGCTTTGGTCTAGCGGGTAACAATGAGCAGTTCTTC	CASSFGLAGNNEQFF
TRBD2	TRBV29-1	-	TRBJ2-1	TGCAGCGTTGAATGGGCTAGCGGGAGGCCTGAGCAGTTCTTC	CSVEWASGRPEQFF
-	TRBV18	-	TRBJ1-4	TGTGCCAGCTCAGACCCCCGGGAGCCCAATGAAAAACTGTTTTTT	CASSDPREPNEKLFF
TRBD1	TRBV6-1	few	TRBJ1-2	TGTGCCAGCAGTGGGGGACAGGTCTATGGCTACACCTTC	CASSGGQVYGYTF
TRBD2	TRBV5-1	few	TRBJ2-7	TGCGCCAGCAGCCCGGTCGGGGGAGGGTTCTCCTACGAGCAGTACTTC	CASSPVGGGFSYEQYF
TRBD1	TRBV6-6	-	TRBJ1-1	TGTGCCAGCAGTTCGGGACAGGTCACGAACACTGAAGCTTTCTTT	CASSSGQVTNTEAFF
-	TRBV13	once	TRBJ2-7	TGTGCCAGCAGCCCGACAGGTTCCTACGAGCAGTACTTC	CASSPTGSYEQYF
-	TRBV5-5	-	TRBJ1-2	TGTGCCAGCAGCTTGTCGGGGGGTTGGAGTCACTATGGCTACACCTTC	CASSLSGGWSHYGYTF
-	TRBV13	-	TRBJ2-3	TGTGCCAGCCGAGGAGGTGGCGCAGATACGCAGTATTTT	CASRGGGADTQYF
TRBD2	TRBV7-2	-	TRBJ2-3	TGTGCCAGCAGCTTAGTTGCGGGAGGAGGGGATACGCAGTATTTT	CASSLVAGGGDTQYF
TRBD1	TRBV7-9	-	TRBJ2-3	TGTGCCAGCAGCACGGACAGGGGCAGCACAGATACGCAGTATTTT	CASSTDRGSTDTQYF
TRBD2	TRBV10-1	-	TRBJ2-3	TGCGCCAGCAGTGAGAAGGCTAGCGGGGTCACAGATACGCAGTATTTT	CASSEKASGVTDTQYF
TRBD1	TRBV30	-	TRBJ2-3	TGTGCCTGGAGCGCTGGACAGGGGGTATCAGATACGCAGTATTTT	CAWSAGQGVSDTQYF
TRBD1	TRBV4-3	many	TRBJ2-7	TGCGCCAGCAGCCAATTACAGGGGGAGTCCTACGAGCAGTACTTC	CASSQLQGESYEQYF
TRBD1	TRBV19	once	TRBJ2-7	TGTGCCAGTAGTATCACGGGACAGGGCTCCGAGCAGTACTTC	CASSITGQGSEQYF
-	TRBV14	-	TRBJ2-4	TGTGCCAGCAGCCAAGCTGACGGACTAGCCAAAAACATTCAGTACTTC	CASSQADGLAKNIQYF
TRBD2	TRBV13	-	TRBJ2-1	TGTGCCAGCAGCTTAGGCCTAGCGGGTTCTGAAAATGAGCAGTTCTTC	CASSLGLAGSENEQFF
-	TRBV9	-	TRBJ2-1	TGTGCCAGCAGCGCCCAGGCCAATGAGCAGTTCTTC	CASSAQANEQFF
-	TRBV19	-	TRBJ1-2	TGTGCCAGTAGTATAGAGAGGGCTGGTGGCTACACCTTC	CASSIERAGGYTF